Listed here are 8 T cell receptor beta chains from one sample, sequenced in a study of blood T cell repertoires in COVID-19. Only in-frame clones appear in the TCRdb table, and some are missing; sequencing was by immunoSEQ multiplex PCR. The profile shows about 190,000 clones, 88% of them singletons. Source material: peripheral blood. All receptors come from a man between 65 and 79 years old with active or convalescent COVID-19.

This clone has only a few counts. The CDR3 region is CATSDGSRDSTDTQYF. The CDR3 nucleotides read TGTGCCACCAGTGACGGGTCGCGGGACAGCACAGATACGCAGTATTTT. This chain links TRBV24-1 with TRBJ2-3, with D possibly TRBD2 on 6 matching bases. Trimming took off 4 bases at V and 0 bases at J, with 13 bases between the two ends. Germline-derived CDR1 and CDR2 are KGHDR and SFDVKD. There are 16 residues in the CDR3.

The chain combines TRBV6-2 or TRBV6-3 with TRBJ1-5; 7 bases fit TRBD1. The CDR3 has 16 amino acids. Per germline, CDR1 MNHEY and CDR2 SVGEGT. Germline trimming cut 6 bases from V and 0 bases from J; bases unmatched to any gene: 8. CDR3: CASSHSTGNSNQPQHF. CDR3 nucleotides: TGTGCCAGCAGCCACTCGACAGGGAATAGCAATCAGCCCCAGCATTTT.

CDR3 DNA: TGTGCCAGCAGTTACTCGGGCAACAATCAGCCCCAGCATTTT. As protein: CASSYSGNNQPQHF. The chain joins TRBV6-5 to TRBJ1-5; D remains unclear. Germline loops: CDR1 MNHEY, CDR2 SVGAGI. The CDR3 covers 14 residues. Between the trimmed V and J ends, which lost 0 bases and 3 bases, there was a span of 6 bases.

The chain is built from TRBV6-2 or TRBV6-3 and TRBJ2-7; TRBD1 aligns across 11 bases. Per the germline V gene, CDR1 is MNHEY and CDR2 is SVGEGT. After removal of 4 bases from V and 2 bases from J, the junction contained 4 bases not matched to a gene. The CDR3 sequence is 15 residues long. The CDR3: CASSSPGQGAYEQYF. CDR3 DNA sequence: TGTGCCAGCAGTTCGCCGGGACAGGGGGCCTACGAGCAGTACTTC.

This clone has a single count. J is TRBJ2-3 and V is TRBV9; 14 positions agree with TRBD2. V trimming: 5 bases; J trimming: 5 bases; junction bases outside the gene matches: 10. The germline V gene has CDR1 SGDLS and CDR2 YYNGEE. CDR3 length equals 17 residues. The DNA of the CDR3 is TGTGCCAGCAGTGGAGGACTAGCGGGGGGTACGGAAGATACGCAGTATTTT. It specifies CASSGGLAGGTEDTQYF. The full variable domain, completed using reference TRBV9 and TRBJ2-3, is DSGVTQTPKHLITATGQRVTLRCSPRSGDLSVYWYQQSLDQGLQFLIQYYNGEERAKGNILERFSAQQFPDLHSELNLSSLELGDSALYFCASSGGLAGGTEDTQYFGPGTRLTVL.

The chain couples TRBV20-1 to TRBJ2-7; D unresolved. Per the germline V gene, CDR1 is DFQATT and CDR2 is SNEGSKA (reference sequence). Trimming pared 3 bases from V and 3 bases from J, leaving 6 bases between. The CDR3 consists of 11 residues. The CDR3 loop reads CSASSGYEQYF. DNA for the CDR3: TGCAGTGCTAGTTCCGGCTACGAGCAGTACTTC.

The chain links TRBV28 to TRBJ1-5; D is perhaps TRBD1 (5 bases). The V end lost 4 bases, the J end lost 2 bases, and 12 bases lay between the germline ends. Germline CDR1 is MDHEN and CDR2 is SYDVKM. This CDR3 comprises 15 residues. CDR3 bases: TGTGCCAGCAGTTCGCCGACAGTTGGCAATCAGCCCCAGCATTTT. Protein sequence: CASSSPTVGNQPQHF.

V gene TRBV28 combines with J gene TRBJ1-2; D perhaps matches TRBD1 (6 bases). This CDR3 contains 15 residues. Germline V CDR1 and CDR2: MDHEN, SYDVKM. V was trimmed by 5 bases and J by 4 bases, leaving 17 bases between them. For the CDR3, the DNA is TGTGCCAGCAGTGCATCAGGGTGGGGGCTCTATGGCTACACCTTC. Amino acid sequence: CASSASGWGLYGYTF.